Each of the 9 T cell receptor beta chains below was sequenced from the same sample in a study of cytomegalovirus exposure and HLA in healthy donors. Primers for the PCR totalled 60 Vbeta and 13 Jbeta. The protocol was immunoSEQ multiplex PCR, while the TCRdb copy is restricted to in-frame clones and leaves out a portion. The sample lists under 130,000 clones, about 15% occurring once. The sequenced sample consisted of PBMCs. These receptors were obtained from a female donor in good health and CMV-seronegative.

This clone was recorded a few times. This chain joins TRBV18 and TRBJ2-7; TRBD2 might be the D (5 bases). The V end was cut by 0 bases, the J end by 4 bases, with 10 bases between. Germline V lookup: CDR1 KGHSH, CDR2 LQKENI. The CDR3 has 14 residues. The CDR3 spells CASSPPQRTYEQYF. CDR3 coding DNA: TGTGCCAGCTCACCACCCCAGCGGACTTACGAGCAGTACTTC.

The V and J genes are TRBV2 and TRBJ2-3; 11 nucleotides match TRBD2. The V and J ends lost 2 bases and 11 bases, in that order; junction bases with no gene match: 15. Germline CDR1 and CDR2: SNHLY and FYNNEI. There are 17 residues in the CDR3. The CDR3 reads CASSEHALAGASGEQYF. The CDR3 bases are TGTGCCAGCAGTGAACATGCACTAGCGGGAGCCTCCGGGGAGCAGTATTTT.

This clone was found a few times. This sequence joins TRBV6-4 and TRBJ2-7; tentative D call: TRBD1 (6 bases). The CDR3 length is 14 residues. V lost 7 bases, J lost 0 bases, and 13 bases lay in between. In germline, CDR1 is MRHNA, CDR2 SNTAGT. Written as DNA, the CDR3 is TGTGCCAGCAACGGGACAACATACTCCTACGAGCAGTACTTC. Residues: CASNGTTYSYEQYF.

This clone was recorded a few times. The V call is TRBV7-6, the J call TRBJ2-1, with 8 bases lining up with TRBD1. Germline assignment: CDR1 SGHVS and CDR2 FNYEAQ. This CDR3 spans 16 amino acids. The ends lost 2 bases at V and 6 bases at J; junction bases unmatched: 9. In DNA form, the CDR3 reads TGTGCCAGCAGCTTAAGCACGGCAGGGGGCGTCAATGAGCAGTTCTTC. Its protein product is CASSLSTAGGVNEQFF.

The chain combines TRBV21-1 with TRBJ2-5; the table calls TRBD2, which could not be checked here. TRBV21-1 constitutes a pseudogene. This CDR3 contains 13 residues. CDR3 sequence reads: CASSKVGGETQYF. The CDR3 region has the DNA TGTGCCAGCAGCAAAGTAGGAGGAGAGACCCAGTACTTC.

CDR3 in DNA: TGTGCCAGTAATAACGGAGGTTCGGATACGCAGTATTTT. Encoded protein: CASNNGGSDTQYF. The V call is TRBV19, the J call TRBJ2-3; tentatively, D is TRBD2 (5 bases). The CDR3 covers 13 residues. The ends were cut back, 7 bases at V and 6 bases at J, with 14 bases in the middle. CDR1 is LNHDA and CDR2 is SQIVND in the germline V gene (reference sequence). The full variable domain, in which reference TRBV19 and TRBJ2-3 provide the parts outside the CDR3, is DGGITQSPKYLFRKEGQNVTLSCEQNLNHDAMYWYRQDPGQGLRLIYYSQIVNDFQKGDIAEGYSVSREKKESFPLTVTSAQKNPTAFYLCASNNGGSDTQYFGPGTRLTVL.

The chain recombines TRBV29-1 with TRBJ2-2; D uncertain. CDR3 length equals 11 residues. Between the trimmed V and J ends, which lost 4 bases and 2 bases, there was a span of 2 bases. Germline CDR1 is SQVTM and CDR2 is ANQGSEA. The CDR3 sequence is CSVANTGELFF. As DNA, the CDR3 is TGCAGCGTTGCTAACACCGGGGAGCTGTTTTTT.

This clone showed up just a few times. V gene TRBV10-3 combines with J gene TRBJ1-4; 8 bases fit TRBD1. The CDR3 contains 15 residues. Trimming removed 4 bases from V and 8 bases from J; junction bases left unmatched: 9. Germline V gene sequence: CDR1 ENHRY, CDR2 SYGVKD. Here the CDR3 DNA reads TGTGCCATCAGTGCTGATGGACAGGGTCGGGAAAAACTGTTTTTT. Translated, it gives CAISADGQGREKLFF.

The J gene is TRBJ2-3, the V gene TRBV5-1; D possibly corresponds to TRBD1 (5 bases). Per germline, CDR1 SGHRS and CDR2 YFSETQ. The CDR3 covers 14 residues. With 0 bases removed from V and 7 bases from J, the gap between germline ends came to 12 bases. The CDR3 sequence is CASSLAWGTNTQYF. Here the CDR3 DNA reads TGCGCCAGCAGCTTGGCCTGGGGCACTAATACGCAGTATTTT.